This note documents a single T cell receptor (beta chain) sequence. This clonotype turned up a few times. Its antigen remains unidentified. Base qualities are not provided; no much larger clone lies one nucleotide away. The sample's time point, from its label and the paper: patch test 1, 2 weeks after DPC sensitization. This specimen's treatment or condition label, interpreted: therapeutic diphenylcyclopropenone sensitization with weekly scalp DPC. At each patch-test visit, blood was drawn before the patch test was applied. Eligible patients were aged 18 to 70, diagnosed with alopecia, deemed suitable for DPC therapy, and excluded if pregnant. Total RNA was isolated from unfractionated whole blood collected in Tempus Blood RNA tubes. The CDR3 goes from the cysteine to the phenylalanine over 14 residues. The kept DNA is CDR3 alone, 42 bases in frame from the first base. As encoded in the germline V gene (reference sequence), CDR1 is LGHDT while CDR2 is YNNKEL. V is cut by 0 bases and J by 10 bases, and the space between the germline ends is 13 bases.

The data stem from a study of human T cells and chemical hapten exposure (dated by TCRdb to the early 2020s). Notes on the research overall: For sensitization, 2% DPC in acetone was applied to a roughly 2 cm by roughly 2 cm area of upper inner arm skin. Libraries were pooled for sequencing, and variation in per-sample TCR yields was attributed mainly to small differences in library volumes within the pool. Weekly therapeutic DPC doses were additionally applied to the scalp of patients throughout the approximately 24-week study period. This study followed changes in the peripheral blood TCR repertoire in vivo during primary and secondary sensitization of alopecia patients to the hapten diphenylcyclopropenone (DPC). Blood samples were taken from patients before sensitization (week 0) and at 2, 6 and about 24 weeks after DPC sensitization. Most of the patients in the cohort were female, and the cohort covered alopecia areata with under or over 50% scalp involvement, alopecia totalis and alopecia universalis. Roughly 30 alopecia patients provided blood for TCR sequencing at one to four time points (pre-sensitization, 2, 6 and 24 weeks). Patch testing was done on the upper back using Finn chambers containing 0.01% DPC, and results were scored after 6 days according to International Contact Dermatitis Research Group standards. Overall results and qualifications from the work: DPC sensitization did not change the number of TCRs with a frequency above 1 in 1000, and there was no evidence of changes in global repertoire structure. Patch test score was positively correlated with the number of PT1 expanded TCRs, with significance at thresholds 8, 16 and 32 but not at 4. Significantly more large CDR3 similarity clusters were formed by expanded TCRs than by pre-sensitization or healthy control sets, consistent with antigen-driven responses. Repeated subsampling changed both the strength of the expansion versus patch-test correlation and the threshold at which the correlation became significant. Because every patient had alopecia, a presumed autoimmune disease, the patients' immune response might differ from that of healthy individuals.

The library was built by means of RACE. Sequenced using a NextSeq 500. During library preparation, unique molecular identifiers were attached to individual cDNA molecules so that TCRs could be counted in a quantitative, reproducible way. From each blood RNA sample, both TCR alpha and TCR beta chains were sequenced. Turning to the authors' computational methods: The median number of TCRs per sample was over 95,000, ranging from about 23,224 to 750,000. V, J and CDR3 annotation of the TCR reads was performed with the Decombinator software suite. To make PS versus PT1 abundance plots, every sample was subsampled to the same number of TCRs (28,000). Expanded TCRs were defined as absent before sensitization and observed at least eight times at the 2-week time point. TCRdb applied fastp at Q25 and MiXCR to the public reads, then kept only in-frame beta chains. Entries that share a CDR3 protein sequence are merged under the most common genes and DNA. What appears here as the V and J calls and clone size reflects TCRdb's work, not the paper's. This sample has 150,000 to 200,000 distinct CDR3 sequences in its table, and roughly 15% of those were observed once. Approximately 1.5% of the sample rests with the top ten.

Sequenced here: whole blood, sampled in connection with sensitization to the hapten diphenylcyclopropenone (DPC). The V and J genes are TRBV3-1 and TRBJ2-1; the D gene cannot be resolved reliably. The receptor comes from a woman aged 25 to 39 with alopecia areata. Some clones in this sample may be carry-over from other donors' samples. The CDR3 region reads CASSQDTQGGEQFF. The base sequence is TGTGCCAGCAGCCAAGATACCCAAGGTGGGGAGCAGTTCTTC.